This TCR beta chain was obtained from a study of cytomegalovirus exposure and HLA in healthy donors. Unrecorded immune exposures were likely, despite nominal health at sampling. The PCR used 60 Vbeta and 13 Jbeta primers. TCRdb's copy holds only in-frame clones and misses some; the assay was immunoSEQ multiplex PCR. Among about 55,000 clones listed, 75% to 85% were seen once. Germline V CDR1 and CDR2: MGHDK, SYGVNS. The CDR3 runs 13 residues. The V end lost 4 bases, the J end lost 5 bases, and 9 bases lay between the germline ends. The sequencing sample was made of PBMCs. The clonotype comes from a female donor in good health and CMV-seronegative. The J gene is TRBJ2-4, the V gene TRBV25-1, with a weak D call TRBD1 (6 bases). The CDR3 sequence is CASSGDNQNIQYF. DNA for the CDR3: TGTGCCAGCAGTGGGGACAACCAAAACATTCAGTACTTC. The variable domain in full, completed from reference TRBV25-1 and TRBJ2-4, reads EADIYQTPRYLVIGTGKKITLECSQTMGHDKMYWYQQDPGMELHLIHYSYGVNSTEKGDLSSESTVSRIRTEHFPLTLESARPSHTSQYLCASSGDNQNIQYFGAGTRLSVL.